In its sample, the clone carrying this TCR beta chain was seen a few times. What it recognizes is unknown. Produced via immunoSEQ multiplex PCR; TCRdb's table is partial and in-frame only. The table has some 210,000 clones, roughly 84% seen once. This entry belongs to a study of cytomegalovirus exposure and HLA in healthy donors. About the study: The same platform was used for the 100 to 150 validation repertoires and the 650 to 800 first-cohort repertoires, a later analysis reported. Study results and caveats: Researchers catalogued about 150 TCR beta chains as cytomegalovirus-associated.

The sequenced sample consisted of PBMCs. The origin of this receptor is a woman in her late teens or twenties in good health and CMV-seropositive.

The CDR3 DNA is TGTGCCATCAGTGACCCCGGACAGGGGGATGGAGAGGAGCTGTTTTTT. It is translated as CAISDPGQGDGEELFF. V gene TRBV10-3 combines with J gene TRBJ2-2; 10 bases are a match to TRBD1. Trimming cost V 3 bases and J 10 bases; bases outside gene matches: 11. This CDR3 is built from 16 residues. Germline lookup yields CDR1 ENHRY and CDR2 SYGVKD.